The rows below give T cell receptor beta chains drawn from one sample of a study of blood T cell repertoires in COVID-19. Profiling relied on immunoSEQ multiplex PCR, and the TCRdb table lists in-frame clones only, not all of them. The data hold 300,000 to 400,000 clones, with 75% to 90% observed a single time. The sequencing sample was made of PBMCs or T cells enriched from blood (not recorded which). These receptors were obtained from a woman aged 25 to 39 who had been exposed to COVID-19. CDR3s include the opening cysteine and the closing phenylalanine or tryptophan. The order of the fields is clone size, V gene, D gene, J gene, CDR3 DNA, CDR3 protein. The D gene is left open where the match is weak. Clone size is given for some rows only: seen once, a few or many times, or a class if the clone is expanded.

size: .
V: TRBV11-2
D: TRBD1
J: TRBJ2-2
DNA: TGTGCCAGCAGCTTAGATTTCGGACGGGGACAGCGACGAACCGGGGAGCTGTTTTTT
CDR3: CASSLDFGRGQRRTGELFF

size: .
V: TRBV11-3
D: .
J: TRBJ1-1
DNA: TGTGCCAGCAGCTTATCCGCTATGAACACTGAAGCTTTCTTT
CDR3: CASSLSAMNTEAFF

size: few
V: TRBV9
D: TRBD1
J: TRBJ1-1
DNA: TGTGCCAGCAGCGCAGTCTCCGGGACAGGGTACACTGAAGCTTTCTTT
CDR3: CASSAVSGTGYTEAFF

size: .
V: TRBV18
D: TRBD1
J: TRBJ1-2
DNA: TGTGCCAGCTCCCGTGAAGGGGACAGGTCTTCTGGCTACACCTTC
CDR3: CASSREGDRSSGYTF

size: .
V: TRBV28
D: TRBD1
J: TRBJ1-6
DNA: TGTGCCAGCAGTTTTCGGGCGACAGGGATCGGCAATAATTCACCCCTCCACTTT
CDR3: CASSFRATGIGNNSPLHF

size: .
V: TRBV2
D: TRBD2
J: TRBJ2-5
DNA: TGTGCCAGCACCGCGGGGGGTTCGGGGGAGACCCAGTACTTC
CDR3: CASTAGGSGETQYF

size: few
V: TRBV20-1
D: .
J: TRBJ2-1
DNA: TGCAGTAACTCTAAACTAGGTGAGCAGTTCTTC
CDR3: CSNSKLGEQFF

size: .
V: TRBV4-1
D: .
J: TRBJ1-2
DNA: TGCGCCAGCAGCCAAGATGGGTGGGGGCTTGGAGCTAACTATGGCTACACCTTC
CDR3: CASSQDGWGLGANYGYTF

size: .
V: TRBV2
D: .
J: TRBJ1-2
DNA: TGTGCCAGCTCACAGGATAATGGCTACACCTTC
CDR3: CASSQDNGYTF

size: .
V: TRBV7-3
D: TRBD1
J: TRBJ1-1
DNA: TGTGCCAGCAGCCCACAGGGGCCCACTGAAGCTTTCTTT
CDR3: CASSPQGPTEAFF

size: .
V: TRBV5-1
D: TRBD1
J: TRBJ2-2
DNA: TGCGCCACCGGACAGGGTGACGGGGAGCTGTTTTTT
CDR3: CATGQGDGELFF

size: .
V: TRBV27
D: .
J: TRBJ1-5
DNA: TGTGCCAGCAGTTGGCGAGGTTACAATCAGCCCCAGCATTTT
CDR3: CASSWRGYNQPQHF

size: .
V: TRBV7-2
D: .
J: TRBJ2-7
DNA: TGTGCCAGCAGCTTTCGCGGGGTCGAGCAGTACTTC
CDR3: CASSFRGVEQYF

size: few
V: TRBV2
D: .
J: TRBJ1-2
DNA: TGTGCCAGCAGGTGGACTTTAAACTATGGCTACACCTTC
CDR3: CASRWTLNYGYTF

size: .
V: TRBV28
D: TRBD1
J: TRBJ2-1
DNA: TGTGCCAGCAGACGGGACAGGGAACACAATGAGCAGTTCTTC
CDR3: CASRRDREHNEQFF

size: .
V: TRBV28
D: .
J: TRBJ1-2
DNA: TGTGCCAGCAGTCCCAGTCCCAAGGGAGGGAATGGCTACACCTTC
CDR3: CASSPSPKGGNGYTF

size: .
V: TRBV2
D: .
J: TRBJ1-3
DNA: TGTGCCAGCAGTGAAGCGTCCAGGGCCCCTGGAAACACCATATATTTT
CDR3: CASSEASRAPGNTIYF